Listed below are T cell receptor beta chains from one sample, sequenced in a study of T cell repertoires and Cas9 in healthy adults. The repertoire was sequenced with immunoSEQ multiplex PCR; TCRdb's copy has only in-frame clones and lacks some. Among approximately 23,000 clones, roughly 89% were seen once, and the ten largest hold 1.5% to 1.7%. The sample comprised CD4+ effector T cells (CD127+, CD25-, CD137-, CD154-) from PBMCs; culture status not recorded. These receptors were taken from a human donor in good health. Both conserved end residues are trimmed from each CDR3.

v_call	j_call	cdr3_aa
TRBV28	TRBJ1-1	ASSFGTATEAF
TRBV7-6	TRBJ2-7	ASSLGQLLEQY
TRBV5-4	TRBJ2-2	ASSPTGLSTGELF
TRBV4-2	TRBJ2-3	ASSQGGAGDPTDTQY
TRBV19	TRBJ1-5	ARSLSEGGANQPQH
TRBV5-1	TRBJ2-1	ASSLKLGGGEQF
TRBV4-1	TRBJ2-3	ASSSPGTSASNTQY
TRBV7-9	TRBJ2-5	ASTASGTSGRETQY
TRBV2	TRBJ1-5	ASQRQPSNQPQH
TRBV6-1	TRBJ2-5	ASSDGRLAGETQY
TRBV2	TRBJ1-4	ASSLGATNEKLF
TRBV10-3	TRBJ2-2	AITTGGNTGELF
TRBV29-1	TRBJ1-1	SARQGMNTEAF
TRBV19	TRBJ1-1	ASTKGSSTEAF
TRBV7-3	TRBJ2-7	ASSLTLASHEQY
TRBV9	TRBJ2-7	ASSVGGGTGNEQY
TRBV25-1	TRBJ1-6	ATEAGVGSPLH
TRBV28	TRBJ2-5	ASSLTGRQETQY
TRBV21-1	TRBJ1-2	ASRITQSTGGYT
TRBV6-5	TRBJ2-7	ASSYDGGYEQY
TRBV6-1	TRBJ2-5	ASSSRLAEETQY
TRBV20-1	TRBJ1-2	SAGRSGYT
TRBV5-1	TRBJ2-7	ASSLGDRAREQY
TRBV9	TRBJ1-5	ASNPSGESFQPQH
TRBV18	TRBJ2-1	ASSPGLSGRASNEQF
TRBV6-6	TRBJ1-1	ASTTNTEAF
TRBV7-2	TRBJ2-3	ASSPVAGDITDTQY
TRBV29-1	TRBJ1-2	SATGVDGYT